This is a list of T cell receptor beta chains from one sample in a study of blood T cells in healthy people across ages. TCRdb recomputed calls from the 5' RACE reads with MiXCR, one row per CDR3 protein. The sample has nearly 800,000 distinct CDR3 sequences, just over 55% seen once. Sequencing was performed on blood. The origin of the receptors is a man aged 35 to 55 in good health. Each CDR3 is given with its conserved first and last residue. Fields, in order: V gene, D gene, J gene, CDR3 protein, CDR3 DNA. The D gene is left open where the match is weak.

TRBV28,.,TRBJ1-1,CASRPDRFVDFF,TGTGCCAGCAGACCCGACCGCTTCGTTGATTTCTTT
TRBV9,.,TRBJ2-7,CASSVAQGSYEQYF,TGTGCCAGCAGCGTGGCACAGGGATCCTACGAGCAGTACTTC
TRBV9,TRBD2,TRBJ2-3,CASSDGTSGSTDTQYF,TGTGCCAGCAGCGACGGGACTAGCGGAAGCACAGATACGCAGTATTTT
TRBV7-2,TRBD1,TRBJ1-1,CASRVGQAGAEAFF,TGTGCCAGCAGGGTAGGACAGGCGGGGGCTGAAGCTTTCTTT
TRBV27,.,TRBJ2-7,CASSPDASSSYEQYF,TGTGCCAGCAGTCCGGACGCTTCGAGCTCCTACGAGCAGTACTTC
TRBV29-1,.,TRBJ1-2,CSVEGRAGYTF,TGCAGCGTTGAGGGGAGGGCAGGCTACACCTTC
TRBV7-2,TRBD2,TRBJ2-3,CASGTSGSQVTDTQYF,TGTGCCAGCGGGACTAGCGGGTCGCAAGTAACAGATACGCAGTATTTT
TRBV18,.,TRBJ1-4,CASSPRVESTNEKLFF,TGTGCCAGCTCACCACGGGTCGAGTCAACTAATGAAAAACTGTTTTTT
TRBV9,TRBD2,TRBJ2-1,CASSAGTSFEQFF,TGTGCCAGCAGCGCTGGGACTAGCTTTGAGCAGTTCTTC
TRBV6-1,.,TRBJ1-5,CASSGEGVIDPQHF,TGTGCCAGCAGTGGGGAAGGGGTAATTGATCCCCAGCATTTT
TRBV11-2,.,TRBJ2-5,CASSLEGSQETQYF,TGTGCCAGCAGCTTAGAGGGCTCTCAAGAGACCCAGTACTTC